Each of the 17 T cell receptor beta chains below was sequenced from the same sample in a study of regulatory T cells in long-lasting Graves disease. Time point of the sample: newly diagnosed GD, antithyroid drugs for less than 3 months. PBMC RNA was the source of the TCR library. CDR3 regions were amplified by Arm-PCR using iRepertoire HTBI primers to build TCR beta libraries. TCRdb fed the multiplex PCR reads into MiXCR, producing one record per CDR3 protein. The profile shows about 320,000 distinct CDR3 sequences, about a sixth of them singletons. The sequences come from peripheral blood mononuclear cells (PBMCs), collected at new diagnosis, from a patient treated with antithyroid drugs. The receptor source for this set is a female donor with Graves disease.

Notes on this clonotype: A much larger clone lies a single base off, so this may be a read error. V gene TRBV5-5 combines with J gene TRBJ2-5; no clear D gene. Germline lookup yields CDR1 SGHKS and CDR2 YYEKEE (reference sequence). The length of the CDR3 is 17 residues. The chain's CDR3 is CASSPQLSGSGGEAQYF. The CDR3 DNA reads TGTGCCAGCAGCCCGCAATTATCCGGGTCGGGTGGAGAGGCCCAGTACTTC.

This rearrangement joins TRBV7-9 to TRBJ2-2, with D perhaps TRBD2 (5 bases). Trimming shortened V by 1 base and J by 0 bases, and 24 bases separated the two germline ends. The CDR3 runs to 21 residues. The germline V gene has CDR1 SEHNR and CDR2 FQNEAQ (reference sequence). In DNA form, the CDR3 reads TGTGCCAGCAGCTTAGTCGGTGTGAGGGATCGGGGAGCTTCGAACACCGGGGAGCTGTTTTTT. Protein product: CASSLVGVRDRGASNTGELFF.

This clonotype came up many times. CDR3 DNA: TGTGCCAGCAGCTTCCTCTCAGCTTCGCTTCAGGGAGGCTACAATGAGCAGTTCTTC. The encoded protein is CASSFLSASLQGGYNEQFF. The chain is built from TRBV11-3 and TRBJ2-1, with D perhaps matching TRBD2 (6 bases). In germline, CDR1 is SGHNT, CDR2 YENEEA. The length of the CDR3 is 19 residues. V lost 3 bases and J lost 3, with 24 bases in between.

This chain links TRBV10-2 with TRBJ2-7; D is ambiguous. CDR3 length equals 13 residues. The V end lost 2 bases, the J end lost 3 bases, and 8 bases lay between the germline ends. Germline V gene lookup returns CDR1 WSHSY and CDR2 SAAADI. CDR3 sequence reads: CASSESQIYEQYF. The CDR3 region has the DNA TGCGCCAGCAGTGAGAGTCAGATCTACGAGCAGTACTTC.

This clonotype was counted at least ten times. The chain links TRBV9 to TRBJ2-7; D not certain. Trimming took 0 bases from V and 6 from J, leaving 16 bases between them. This CDR3 is 15 amino acids long. Looked up from germline, CDR1 is SGDLS and CDR2 is YYNGEE. The CDR3 sequence: CASSVGPMGNPEQYF. DNA of the CDR3: TGTGCCAGCAGCGTAGGACCCATGGGGAATCCCGAGCAGTACTTC.

This clonotype was recorded a few times. The V gene is TRBV19, the J gene TRBJ2-5, with a tentative D call TRBD1 (6 bases). The CDR3 covers 16 residues. Trimming pared 5 bases from V and 5 bases from J, leaving 21 bases between. Looked up from germline, CDR1 is LNHDA and CDR2 is SQIVND (reference sequence). The CDR3 loop is CASSSPKVRGWETQYF. For the CDR3, the DNA is TGTGCCAGTAGTTCCCCTAAGGTCAGGGGATGGGAGACCCAGTACTTC.

This clonotype was counted ten times or more. The genes are TRBV19 and TRBJ1-5; possible D gene TRBD1, 5 bases. The CDR3 extends over 16 amino acids. Germline-derived CDR1 and CDR2 are LNHDA and SQIVND (reference sequence). V lost 3 bases, J lost 2 bases, and 14 bases lay in between. CDR3 amino acids: CASSIPWGSGNQPQHF. The CDR3 DNA is TGTGCCAGTAGTATTCCATGGGGGAGTGGCAATCAGCCCCAGCATTTT.

The table lists this clonotype with a few counts. V and J are TRBV3-1 and TRBJ1-5; no reliable D call. Trimming pared 1 base from V and 9 bases from J, leaving 13 bases between. Germline V lookup: CDR1 LGHDT, CDR2 YNNKEL (reference sequence). CDR3 size: 14 residues. The CDR3 reads CASSQVAGSGPQHF. Here the CDR3 DNA reads TGTGCCAGCAGCCAAGTCGCCGGTTCGGGGCCCCAGCATTTT.

In its sample, this clonotype was seen many times. The DNA of the CDR3 is TGTGCCAGCAGTGAAGCGCGGGGGCGGCATTCCGAGCAGTACTTC. Residues: CASSEARGRHSEQYF. The genes are TRBV2 and TRBJ2-7; tentatively, D is TRBD2 (7 bases). The CDR3 contains 15 residues. Trimming pared 0 bases from V and 6 bases from J, leaving 15 bases between. Germline CDR1 SNHLY, CDR2 FYNNEI.

This clonotype was detected many times. This chain links TRBV2 with TRBJ2-5, with TRBD1 matching over 8 bases. Germline V gene sequence: CDR1 SNHLY, CDR2 FYNNEI. The CDR3 covers 13 residues. Trimming took 5 bases from V and 5 from J; bases not matched to a gene: 4. CDR3 amino acids: CASSPGGSETQYF. In nucleotides, the CDR3 is TGTGCCAGCAGTCCAGGGGGCTCGGAGACCCAGTACTTC.

This clonotype occurred many times. The chain employs TRBV19 and TRBJ1-2, with D possibly matching TRBD1 (6 bases). Germline values: CDR1 LNHDA, CDR2 SQIVND (reference sequence). This CDR3 has 15 amino acids. V dropped 7 bases and J dropped 4 bases, with 19 bases sitting between them. The CDR3: CASTQRAGDGYGYTF. The DNA of the CDR3 is TGTGCCAGTACCCAACGGGCAGGGGATGGCTATGGCTACACCTTC.

This clonotype was counted at least ten times. The gene calls are TRBV19 and TRBJ1-2; 9 bases match TRBD1. The CDR3 loop spans 14 amino acids. With V trimmed by 6 bases and J by 6 bases, 8 bases remained unmatched. Germline V CDR1 and CDR2: LNHDA, SQIVND (reference sequence). The CDR3 here is CASSPQGARDGYTF. In DNA form, the CDR3 reads TGTGCCAGTAGCCCACAGGGGGCGCGTGATGGCTACACCTTC. Variable domain in full (rest from reference TRBV19 and TRBJ1-2): DGGITQSPKYLFRKEGQNVTLSCEQNLNHDAMYWYRQDPGQGLRLIYYSQIVNDFQKGDIAEGYSVSREKKESFPLTVTSAQKNPTAFYLCASSPQGARDGYTFGSGTRLTVV.

At least ten counts were recorded for this clonotype. The chain joins TRBV28 to TRBJ2-5, with D perhaps matching TRBD2 (6 bases). The CDR3 has 16 residues. The V gene's germline CDR1 is MDHEN and CDR2 SYDVKM. V dropped 6 bases and J dropped 0 bases, with 17 bases sitting between them. In DNA, the CDR3 is TGTGCCAGCAGCCGTGGCGGGGAACTGTACCAAGAGACCCAGTACTTC. Translating gives CASSRGGELYQETQYF. Supplemented by reference TRBV28 and TRBJ2-5, the full variable domain reads DVKVTQSSRYLVKRTGEKVFLECVQDMDHENMFWYRQDPGLGLRLIYFSYDVKMKEKGDIPEGYSVSREKKERFSLILESASTNQTSMYLCASSRGGELYQETQYFGPGTRLLVL.

The rearrangement uses TRBV6-1 and TRBJ2-1; D unclear. The length of the CDR3 is 13 residues. Germline V lookup: CDR1 MNHNS, CDR2 SASEGT. The germline V and J ends were trimmed by 6 bases and 5 bases, with 11 bases remaining between them. The CDR3 DNA is TGTGCCAGCAGAACTGGCGGCGACAATGAGCAGTTCTTC. It specifies CASRTGGDNEQFF.

This clonotype has ten or more counts. The chain uses TRBV7-8 and TRBJ1-5; possible D gene TRBD1, 5 bases. This CDR3 has 15 residues. V lost 1 base, J lost 1 base, and 8 bases lay in between. Germline V gene lookup returns CDR1 SGHVS and CDR2 FQNEAQ. The DNA of the CDR3 is TGTGCCAGCAGCTTAGACAGGATAAGCAATCAGCCCCAGCATTTT. Protein product: CASSLDRISNQPQHF.

Points on this clonotype: It is likely a read error: a sequence one base away is far more abundant. The chain joins TRBV12-3 or TRBV12-4 to TRBJ2-5, with D perhaps TRBD2 (6 bases). There are 14 residues in the CDR3. The ends were cut back, 1 base at V and 11 bases at J, with 17 bases in the middle. In DNA, the CDR3 is TGTGCCAGCAGTTTAGGCGGGAACAACAATGAGCAGTACTTC. Its translation is CASSLGGNNNEQYF.

This clonotype has only a few counts. The V gene is TRBV18, the J gene TRBJ1-1; D possibly corresponds to TRBD1 (6 bases). The CDR3 is 13 amino acids. V lost 3 bases and J 4 bases, leaving 9 bases between the germline ends. CDR1 is KGHSH, CDR2 LQKENI, per germline. The DNA of the CDR3 is TGTGCCAGCTCACCGGTACAGGGCACTGAAGCTTTCTTT. This encodes CASSPVQGTEAFF.